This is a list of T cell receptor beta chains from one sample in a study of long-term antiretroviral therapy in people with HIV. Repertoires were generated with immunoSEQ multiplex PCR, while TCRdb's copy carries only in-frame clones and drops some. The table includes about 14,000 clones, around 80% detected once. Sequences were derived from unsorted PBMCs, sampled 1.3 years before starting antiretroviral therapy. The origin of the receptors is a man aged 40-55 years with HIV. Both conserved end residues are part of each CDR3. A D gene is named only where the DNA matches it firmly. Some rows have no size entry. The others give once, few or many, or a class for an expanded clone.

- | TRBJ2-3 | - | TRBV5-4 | TGTGCCAGCAGCCCAATCGGGGGGCGCACAGATACGCAGTATTTT | CASSPIGGRTDTQYF
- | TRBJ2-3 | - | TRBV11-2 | TGTGCCAGCAGCAGAAATGGGGGGCGCGCAGATACGCAGTATTTT | CASSRNGGRADTQYF
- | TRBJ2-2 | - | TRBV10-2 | TGCGCCAGCAGGGCTGGACACCAATACACCGGGGAGCTGTTTTTT | CASRAGHQYTGELFF
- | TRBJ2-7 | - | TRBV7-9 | TGTGCCAGCAGCTTAGCCGAGGACTCGGCGTACTTC | CASSLAEDSAYF
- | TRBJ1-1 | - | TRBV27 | TGTGCCAGCAGTTTGAACAGGGTTGCTGAAGCTTTCTTT | CASSLNRVAEAFF
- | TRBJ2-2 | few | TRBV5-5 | TGTGCCAGCAGCTTAAAGGGACGGGAGAACACCGGGGAGCTGTTTTTT | CASSLKGRENTGELFF
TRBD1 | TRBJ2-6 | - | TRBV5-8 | TGTGCCAGCAGCCTTTTGGGGACAGCCCTTTCTGGGGCCAACGTCCTGACTTTC | CASSLLGTALSGANVLTF
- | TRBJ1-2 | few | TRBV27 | TGTGCCAGCAGTTTTGGGTTCGGCAGCTATGGCTACACCTTC | CASSFGFGSYGYTF
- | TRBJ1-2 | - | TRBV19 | TGTGCCAGTAGTCCCGGATCGGCGGGGAACTATGGCTACACCTTC | CASSPGSAGNYGYTF
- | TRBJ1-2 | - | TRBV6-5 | TGTGCCAGCAGTTCCGGGCAGGCCGGCTACACCTTC | CASSSGQAGYTF
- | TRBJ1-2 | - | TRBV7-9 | TGTGCCAGCAGCTTCAACTCTAACTATGGCTACACCTTC | CASSFNSNYGYTF
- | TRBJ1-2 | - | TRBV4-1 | TGCGCCAGCAGCAACGTACCGGGAGGGTCTTATGGCTACACCTTC | CASSNVPGGSYGYTF
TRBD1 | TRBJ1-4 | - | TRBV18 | TGTGCCAGCTCCCCTCGGGAGGGGGCCGAGAATGAAAAACTGTTTTTT | CASSPREGAENEKLFF
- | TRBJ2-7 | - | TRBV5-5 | TGTGCCACCTCCGAGTCCCAGAGTATCTACGAGCAGTACTTC | CATSESQSIYEQYF
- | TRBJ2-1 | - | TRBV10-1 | TGCGCCAGCAGTGAAGGCCGGAGCTCCTACAATGAGCAGTTCTTC | CASSEGRSSYNEQFF
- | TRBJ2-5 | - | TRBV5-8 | TGTGCCAGCAGCTTGGCCCGGGAGACGTCCGGCCAAGAGACCCAGTACTTC | CASSLARETSGQETQYF
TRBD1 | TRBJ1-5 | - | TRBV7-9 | TGTGCCAGCAGCTTAGGGGGGACAGATCTGAATCAGCCCCAGCATTTT | CASSLGGTDLNQPQHF
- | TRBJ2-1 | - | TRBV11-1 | TGTGCCAGCAGTTCCCTTGCTGCGAGCTCCTACAATGAGCAGTTCTTC | CASSSLAASSYNEQFF
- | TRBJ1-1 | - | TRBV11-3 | TGTGCCAGCAGCTCCGGGAGGACGAACACTGAAGCTTTCTTT | CASSSGRTNTEAFF
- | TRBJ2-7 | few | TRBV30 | TGTGCCTGGAGTGTTGGGGGATCCTACGAGCAGTACTTC | CAWSVGGSYEQYF
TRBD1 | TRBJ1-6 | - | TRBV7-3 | TGTGCCAGCAGCCAGACAGGGGTAGGTTCACCCCTCCACTTT | CASSQTGVGSPLHF
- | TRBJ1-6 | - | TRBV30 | TGTGCCTGGAGTGAATCTGGTCCGCAGCAATCACCCCTCCACTTT | CAWSESGPQQSPLHF
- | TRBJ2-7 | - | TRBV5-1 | TGCGCCAGCAGCCCCCCTCCCCACTCCGTGCGCTCCTACGAGCAGTACTTC | CASSPPPHSVRSYEQYF
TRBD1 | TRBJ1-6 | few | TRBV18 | TGTGCCAGCTCACCATGGGACAGGCGAGTTCATTCACCCCTCCACTTT | CASSPWDRRVHSPLHF
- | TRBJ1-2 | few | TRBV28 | TGTGCCAGCAGTTTAGAGGGGCCGAACTATGGCTACACCTTC | CASSLEGPNYGYTF